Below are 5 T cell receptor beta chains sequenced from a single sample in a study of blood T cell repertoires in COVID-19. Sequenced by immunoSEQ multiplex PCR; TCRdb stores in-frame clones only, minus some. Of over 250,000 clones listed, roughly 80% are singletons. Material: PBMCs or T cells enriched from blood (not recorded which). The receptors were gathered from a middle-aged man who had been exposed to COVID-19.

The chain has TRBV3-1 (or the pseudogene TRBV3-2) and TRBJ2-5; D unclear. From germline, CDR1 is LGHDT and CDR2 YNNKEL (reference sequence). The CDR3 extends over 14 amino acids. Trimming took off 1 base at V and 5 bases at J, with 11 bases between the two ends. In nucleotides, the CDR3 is TGTGCCAGCAGCCAAGGAACGACCGGGGAGACCCAGTACTTC. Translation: CASSQGTTGETQYF.

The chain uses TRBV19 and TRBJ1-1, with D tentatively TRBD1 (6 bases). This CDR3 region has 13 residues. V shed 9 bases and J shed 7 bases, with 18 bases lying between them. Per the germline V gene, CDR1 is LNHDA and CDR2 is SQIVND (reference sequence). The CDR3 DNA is TGTGCCAGCCACCTAAACGCCAGGGGTGAAGCTTTCTTT. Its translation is CASHLNARGEAFF.

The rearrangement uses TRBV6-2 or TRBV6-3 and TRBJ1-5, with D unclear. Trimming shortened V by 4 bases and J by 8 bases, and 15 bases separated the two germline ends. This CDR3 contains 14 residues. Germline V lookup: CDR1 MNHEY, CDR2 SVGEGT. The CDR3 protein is CASSSPHFTKPQHF. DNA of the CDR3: TGTGCCAGCAGTTCCCCACATTTTACAAAGCCCCAGCATTTT.

The CDR3 nucleotides are TGTGCCACCAGTGCCGCCACAGAGAACACTGAAGCTTTCTTT. Translated: CATSAATENTEAFF. This sequence joins TRBV24-1 and TRBJ1-1; D is uncertain. The germline CDR1 and CDR2 sequences are KGHDR and SFDVKD. V gave up 5 bases and J gave up 1 base, with 10 bases separating them. The CDR3 has 14 residues.

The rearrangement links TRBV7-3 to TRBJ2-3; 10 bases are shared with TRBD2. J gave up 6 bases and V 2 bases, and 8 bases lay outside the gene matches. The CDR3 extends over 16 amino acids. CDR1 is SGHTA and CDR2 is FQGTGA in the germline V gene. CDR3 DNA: TGTGCCAGCAGCTTAGATAGGCTAGCGGGAGCTGATACGCAGTATTTT. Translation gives CASSLDRLAGADTQYF.